This T cell receptor (beta chain) originates from a study of control samples from healthy donors and cancer patients. This clone was recorded only once. The CDR3 totals 13 residues. The V gene lost 5 bases and the J gene lost 7 bases, with 11 bases spanning the gap. Only in-frame clones appear in the TCRdb table, and some are missing; sequencing was by immunoSEQ multiplex PCR. Of tens of thousands of clones in the sample, approximately 91% were seen once. The sequenced material came from blood. This TCR derives from a woman aged 50 to 60 in good health. The chain has TRBV12-3 or TRBV12-4 and TRBJ2-2; D may be TRBD1 (5 bases). The DNA of the CDR3 is TGTGCCAGCAGTCCGCAGGGATTCGGGGAGCTGTTTTTT. It is translated as CASSPQGFGELFF.